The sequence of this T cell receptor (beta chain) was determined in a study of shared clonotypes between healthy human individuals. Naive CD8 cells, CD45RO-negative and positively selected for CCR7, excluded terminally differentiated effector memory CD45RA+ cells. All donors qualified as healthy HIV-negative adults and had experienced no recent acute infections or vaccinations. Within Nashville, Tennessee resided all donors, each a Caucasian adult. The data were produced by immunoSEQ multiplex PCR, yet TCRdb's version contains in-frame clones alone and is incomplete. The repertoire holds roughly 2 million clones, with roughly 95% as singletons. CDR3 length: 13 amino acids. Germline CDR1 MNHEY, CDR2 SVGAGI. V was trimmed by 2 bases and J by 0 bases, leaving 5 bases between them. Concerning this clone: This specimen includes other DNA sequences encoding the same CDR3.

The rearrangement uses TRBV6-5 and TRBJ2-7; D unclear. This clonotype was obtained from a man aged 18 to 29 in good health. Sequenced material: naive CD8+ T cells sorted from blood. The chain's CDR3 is CASSYDLSYEQYF. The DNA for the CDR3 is TGTGCCAGCAGTTACGACCTCTCCTACGAGCAGTACTTC.